Presented here are 30 T cell receptor beta chains from one specimen sequenced in a study of blood T cells in healthy people across ages. It was with a sample-barcoded 5' primer and a J-beta primer mix that a second PCR of roughly 6 to 11 cycles was run. TCRdb processed the 5' RACE reads anew with MiXCR; each CDR3 protein has one entry. Here the sample spans about 900,000 distinct CDR3 sequences, approximately 59% being singletons. The specimen was blood. The origin of the receptors is a man under 40 in good health.

The chain recombines TRBV29-1 with TRBJ2-6; possibly TRBD1 for D (6 bases). The CDR3 has 15 amino acids. Germline V gene sequence: CDR1 SQVTM, CDR2 ANQGSEA. V lost 6 bases, J lost 0 bases, and 12 bases lay in between. The CDR3 DNA reads TGCAGCGTCCCCCGGACAGCCTCTGGGGCCAACGTCCTGACTTTC. This sequence encodes CSVPRTASGANVLTF.

A few counts support this clonotype. This chain uses TRBV13 with TRBJ1-6; D remains unclear. CDR1 PRHDT and CDR2 FYEKMQ come from the germline V gene (reference sequence). The V end lost 4 bases, the J end lost 9 bases, and 13 bases lay between the germline ends. CDR3 length: 14 amino acids. In DNA, the CDR3 is TGTGCCAGCAGCTCCCGGATCCCCGGTTCACCCCTCCACTTT. Protein sequence: CASSSRIPGSPLHF. Variable domain in full (rest from reference TRBV13 and TRBJ1-6): AAGVIQSPRHLIKEKRETATLKCYPIPRHDTVYWYQQGPGQDPQFLISFYEKMQSDKGSIPDRFSAQQFSDYHSELNMSSLELGDSALYFCASSSRIPGSPLHFGNGTRLTVT.

The rearrangement uses TRBV28 and TRBJ2-5; 8 nucleotides match TRBD1. CDR1 and CDR2 from the germline V gene are MDHEN and SYDVKM. With 7 bases clipped from V and 7 bases from J, the junction kept 14 bases outside the gene matches. The CDR3 has 15 residues. CDR3 loop: CASTQPGQGHRTQYF. The CDR3, as DNA: TGTGCCAGCACCCAACCCGGACAGGGCCACCGGACCCAGTACTTC. The full variable domain, with the rest looked up from reference TRBV28 and TRBJ2-5, is DVKVTQSSRYLVKRTGEKVFLECVQDMDHENMFWYRQDPGLGLRLIYFSYDVKMKEKGDIPEGYSVSREKKERFSLILESASTNQTSMYLCASTQPGQGHRTQYFGPGTRLLVL.

The rearrangement links TRBV20-1 to TRBJ2-3, with 8 bases identical to TRBD1. The CDR3 totals 13 residues. CDR1 and CDR2 (germline): DFQATT, SNEGSKA (reference sequence). Trimming cost V 4 bases and J 5 bases; bases outside gene matches: 5. CDR3 nucleotides: TGCAGTGCTACCACAGGGGGTGGAGATACGCAGTATTTT. Amino acid sequence: CSATTGGGDTQYF.

The genes are TRBV14 and TRBJ1-1, with D hard to call. The CDR3 runs to 13 residues. V was shortened by 4 bases and J by 0 bases, with 6 bases between the two germline ends. Germline CDR1 is SGHDN and CDR2 is FVKESK. In DNA form, the CDR3 reads TGTGCCAGCAGCCGAGAAATGAACACTGAAGCTTTCTTT. Its translation is CASSREMNTEAFF. The full variable domain, rest sourced from reference TRBV14 and TRBJ1-1, is EAGVTQFPSHSVIEKGQTVTLRCDPISGHDNLYWYRRVMGKEIKFLLHFVKESKQDESGMPNNRFLAERTGGTYSTLKVQPAELEDSGVYFCASSREMNTEAFFGQGTRLTVV.

This rearrangement joins TRBV7-2 to TRBJ1-6; D not resolved. Germline-derived CDR1 and CDR2 are SGHTA and FQGNSA. Trimming removed 4 bases from V and 9 bases from J, with 13 bases in between. The CDR3 runs 14 residues. The CDR3 nucleotides read TGTGCCAGCAGCTCGGAGGTGGGCCTTTCACCCCTCCACTTT. Its protein is CASSSEVGLSPLHF.

V usage is TRBV6-5 and J usage is TRBJ2-7; perhaps D is TRBD1 or TRBD2 (5 bases each). The V gene lost 5 bases and the J gene lost 2 bases, with 13 bases spanning the gap. CDR1 is MNHEY, CDR2 SVGAGI, per germline. This CDR3 spans 14 amino acids. CDR3 loop: CASSRQGRAYEQYF. The CDR3 DNA is TGTGCCAGCAGTCGCCAGGGACGGGCCTACGAGCAGTACTTC.

This clonotype came up a few times. This chain links TRBV7-9 with TRBJ1-4; 7 nucleotides agree with TRBD1. This CDR3 is built from 15 residues. The V and J ends lost 7 bases and 0 bases, in that order; junction bases with no gene match: 5. Germline lookup yields CDR1 SEHNR and CDR2 FQNEAQ (reference sequence). The CDR3 reads CASTLTGSTNEKLFF. DNA for the CDR3: TGTGCCAGCACCTTGACAGGGTCAACTAATGAAAAACTGTTTTTT.

The chain has TRBV12-3 or TRBV12-4 and TRBJ2-3; D remains unclear. The CDR3 is 14 residues long. V shed 3 bases and J shed 1 base, with 8 bases lying between them. This CDR3 reads CASSLVLGTDTQYF. In nucleotides, the CDR3 is TGTGCCAGCAGTTTGGTGCTTGGCACAGATACGCAGTATTTT.

The J gene is TRBJ2-1, the V gene TRBV6-2 or TRBV6-3; D is unresolved. The germline CDR1 and CDR2 sequences are MNHEY and SVGEGT. The V end lost 5 bases, the J end lost 6 bases, and 11 bases lay between the germline ends. The CDR3 has 13 residues. CDR3 loop: CASSRSSGNEQFF. CDR3 coding DNA: TGTGCCAGCAGTCGCAGTTCTGGCAATGAGCAGTTCTTC.

The chain couples TRBV6-2 or TRBV6-3 to TRBJ2-6; TRBD1 aligns across 10 bases. The length of the CDR3 is 17 residues. Germline V lookup: CDR1 MNHEY, CDR2 SVGEGT. With V trimmed by 5 bases and J by 4 bases, 8 bases remained unmatched. CDR3 nucleotide sequence: TGTGCCAGCAGTCGCCCAGACAGGGGGCCCGGGGCCAACGTCCTGACTTTC. It codes for CASSRPDRGPGANVLTF.

This clonotype was detected once. This sequence joins TRBV20-1 and TRBJ2-7; D is undetermined. V lost 4 bases, J lost 3 bases, and 13 bases lay in between. The germline V gene has CDR1 DFQATT and CDR2 SNEGSKA (reference sequence). This CDR3 has 13 residues. DNA for the CDR3: TGCAGTGCTACCCCCTCGGACGGCTACGAGCAGTACTTC. This encodes CSATPSDGYEQYF.

This chain uses TRBV24-1 with TRBJ1-1; D unclear. The CDR3 sequence is 13 residues long. Per germline, CDR1 KGHDR and CDR2 SFDVKD. Trimming cost V 5 bases and J 3 bases, with 9 bases left between them. Here the CDR3 DNA reads TGTGCCACCAGTGCTCGAGCCCACACTGAAGCTTTCTTT. It encodes CATSARAHTEAFF.

The chain combines TRBV25-1 with TRBJ1-1, with D possibly matching TRBD1 (6 bases). The CDR3 spans 14 residues. V gave up 5 bases and J gave up 0 bases, with 10 bases separating them. Germline V gene data show CDR1 as MGHDK and CDR2 as SYGVNS. The CDR3 loop reads CASSRGGLNTEAFF. The CDR3 DNA follows: TGTGCCAGCAGTCGAGGGGGACTGAACACTGAAGCTTTCTTT.

In its sample, this clonotype was seen once. The J gene is TRBJ2-5, the V gene TRBV11-1; the D is unclear. This CDR3 region has 15 residues. CDR1 and CDR2 from the germline V gene are SGHAT and FQDESV (reference sequence). The ends were cut back, 2 bases at V and 0 bases at J, with 10 bases in the middle. This CDR3 reads CASSLRSEYQETQYF. The CDR3 nucleotides are TGTGCCAGCAGCTTAAGGTCTGAGTACCAAGAGACCCAGTACTTC. The variable domain in full, completed from reference TRBV11-1 and TRBJ2-5, reads EAEVAQSPRYKITEKSQAVAFWCDPISGHATLYWYRQILGQGPELLVQFQDESVVDDSQLPKDRFSAERLKGVDSTLKIQPAELGDSAMYLCASSLRSEYQETQYFGPGTRLLVL.

The chain joins TRBV20-1 to TRBJ2-4, with 11 bases identical to TRBD2. The trim removed 6 bases at V and 13 bases at J, leaving 11 bases unmatched. Germline loops: CDR1 DFQATT, CDR2 SNEGSKA (reference sequence). The CDR3 length is 13 residues. The CDR3 is CSARTSGPRGQYF. For the CDR3, the DNA is TGCAGTGCAAGGACTAGCGGGCCCAGAGGGCAGTACTTC.

The chain employs TRBV4-3 and TRBJ2-1; TRBD2 is a possible D gene (5 bases). Looked up from germline, CDR1 is LGHNA and CDR2 is YSLEER. Trimming removed 0 bases at V and 8 bases at J, with 14 bases between. The CDR3 is 15 residues long. In nucleotides, the CDR3 is TGCGCCAGCAGCCAAGAAAGGTTCGGGGTGTATGAGCAGTTCTTC. Its protein product is CASSQERFGVYEQFF.

The chain carries TRBV6-2 or TRBV6-3 and TRBJ1-6; D is possibly TRBD1 (6 bases). The germline gives CDR1 MNHEY, CDR2 SVGEGT. Trimming removed 5 bases from V and 5 bases from J, with 19 bases in between. CDR3 length: 17 residues. CDR3 bases: TGTGCCAGCAGTAACCTCCGCAGGGGACTCGATAATTCACCCCTCCACTTT. Protein: CASSNLRRGLDNSPLHF.

This chain joins TRBV29-1 and TRBJ1-2; 8 bases fit TRBD1. The germline V gene encodes CDR1 SQVTM and CDR2 ANQGSEA. Trimming cost V 5 bases and J 5 bases; bases outside gene matches: 19. The CDR3 sequence is 17 residues long. The DNA of the CDR3 is TGCAGCGTTCTGGGGCGACAGGGGACAGGCCAGGAGTATGGCTACACCTTC. As protein: CSVLGRQGTGQEYGYTF.

V and J are TRBV4-2 and TRBJ1-1, with 8 positions matching TRBD1. Germline V gene data show CDR1 as LGHNA and CDR2 as YNFKEQ. J was trimmed by 0 bases and V by 1 base; bases with no gene match: 4. The CDR3 runs to 16 residues. The CDR3 reads CASSQGQGALNTEAFF. The CDR3 DNA sequence: TGTGCCAGCAGCCAAGGGCAGGGGGCTTTGAACACTGAAGCTTTCTTT.

The chain employs TRBV7-2 and TRBJ1-1; TRBD1 might be the D (6 bases). V was clipped by 2 bases and J by 1 base, with 11 bases between them. This CDR3 contains 15 residues. Germline assignment: CDR1 SGHTA and CDR2 FQGNSA. CDR3: CASSLTTQGNTEAFF. In DNA form, the CDR3 reads TGTGCCAGCAGCTTAACCACACAGGGGAACACTGAAGCTTTCTTT.

This clonotype was detected only once. The gene calls are TRBV10-3 and TRBJ2-7; 9 positions agree with TRBD1. The CDR3 spans 13 residues. In germline, CDR1 is ENHRY, CDR2 SYGVKD. Trimming took 8 bases from V and 6 from J; bases not matched to a gene: 8. This CDR3 is CAIGTSDRGEQYF. The CDR3 DNA sequence: TGTGCCATCGGTACATCGGACAGGGGCGAGCAGTACTTC.

This clonotype occurred once. The chain uses TRBV3-1 and TRBJ2-7; TRBD2 is a possible D gene (6 bases). This CDR3 comprises 14 residues. Trimming left V 1 base short and J 6 bases short, with 13 bases between. CDR1 is LGHDT and CDR2 is YNNKEL in the germline V gene (reference sequence). Here the CDR3 DNA reads TGTGCCAGCAGCCAAGGGACTAAGAACTCCGAGCAGTACTTC. Encoded protein: CASSQGTKNSEQYF.

CDR3 DNA sequence: TGTGCCAGCAGCCAAGACCAGGCGGGGGCCCACTACCGCTACGAGCAGTACTTC. Translated: CASSQDQAGAHYRYEQYF. This chain connects TRBV14 to TRBJ2-5; possible D gene TRBD2, 7 bases. The J call may be incorrect, as the DNA end agrees better with TRBJ2-7. In germline, CDR1 is SGHDN, CDR2 FVKESK. The CDR3 length is 18 residues.

The gene calls are TRBV6-2 or TRBV6-3 and TRBJ2-7, with 8 bases aligning to TRBD1. CDR3 length equals 15 residues. Germline values: CDR1 MNHEY, CDR2 SVGEGT. With 5 bases clipped from V and 2 bases from J, the junction kept 8 bases outside the gene matches. The CDR3 sequence: CASSLWGTGTYEQYF. The CDR3 DNA reads TGTGCCAGCAGTCTTTGGGGGACAGGAACCTACGAGCAGTACTTC.

The rearrangement uses TRBV7-4 and TRBJ2-1; 9 nucleotides agree with TRBD2. Germline V gene lookup returns CDR1 SGHVT and CDR2 SQSDAQ. The CDR3 totals 17 residues. V shed 5 bases and J 5 bases; nucleotides not matched to a gene: 13. In nucleotides, the CDR3 is TGTGCCAGCAGCCGACCTGGGAGGCGGGGGGGACACAATGAGCAGTTCTTC. It encodes CASSRPGRRGGHNEQFF. The full variable domain, rest sourced from reference TRBV7-4 and TRBJ2-1, is GAGVSQSPRYKVAKRGRDVALRCDSISGHVTLYWYRQTLGQGSEVLTYSQSDAQRDKSGRPSGRFSAERPERSVSTLKIQRTEQGDSAVYLCASSRPGRRGGHNEQFFGPGTRLTVL.

In its sample, this clonotype was seen many times. This sequence joins TRBV29-1 and TRBJ2-5; 7 bases agree with TRBD1. Unmatched junction bases numbered 5, after V lost 8 bases and J lost 5 bases. Germline CDR1 reads SQVTM; CDR2 reads ANQGSEA. The CDR3 sequence is 11 residues long. The CDR3 DNA reads TGCAGCACCGACAGGGACGAGACCCAGTACTTC. This translates into CSTDRDETQYF. The whole variable domain, remainder taken from reference TRBV29-1 and TRBJ2-5, is SAVISQKPSRDICQRGTSLTIQCQVDSQVTMMFWYRQQPGQSLTLIATANQGSEATYESGFVIDKFPISRPNLTFSTLTVSNMSPEDSSIYLCSTDRDETQYFGPGTRLLVL.

This clonotype came up many times. The rearrangement uses TRBV7-9 and TRBJ2-7; possible D gene TRBD1, 5 bases. CDR1 SEHNR and CDR2 FQNEAQ come from the germline V gene (reference sequence). The CDR3 contains 12 residues. The germline V and J ends were trimmed by 6 bases and 4 bases, with 10 bases remaining between them. The CDR3 sequence is CASSPTGYEQYF. In DNA, the CDR3 is TGTGCCAGCAGTCCAACAGGATACGAGCAGTACTTC. Supplemented by reference TRBV7-9 and TRBJ2-7, the full variable domain reads DTGVSQNPRHKITKRGQNVTFRCDPISEHNRLYWYRQTLGQGPEFLTYFQNEAQLEKSRLLSDRFSAERPKGSFSTLEIQRTEQGDSAMYLCASSPTGYEQYFGPGTRLTVT.

This chain connects TRBV6-6 to TRBJ2-7, with a weak D call TRBD1 (6 bases). This CDR3 contains 16 residues. Trimming left V 5 bases short and J 5 bases short, with 22 bases between. Per germline, CDR1 MNHNY and CDR2 SVGAGI (reference sequence). This CDR3 is CASSPLIYRDGDEQYF. CDR3 coding DNA: TGTGCCAGCAGTCCCCTAATATACAGGGATGGGGACGAGCAGTACTTC.

This clonotype is a singleton in its sample. The rearrangement joins TRBV28 to TRBJ2-7, with D uncertain. Gene TRBJ2-5 matches the end of the DNA better, so the J call may be wrong. The CDR3 length is 14 residues. The germline V gene has CDR1 MDHEN and CDR2 SYDVKM. CDR3 DNA: TGTGCCAGCAGTTTTGTCAGTATCCAAGAGACCCAGTACTTC. This sequence encodes CASSFVSIQETQYF.